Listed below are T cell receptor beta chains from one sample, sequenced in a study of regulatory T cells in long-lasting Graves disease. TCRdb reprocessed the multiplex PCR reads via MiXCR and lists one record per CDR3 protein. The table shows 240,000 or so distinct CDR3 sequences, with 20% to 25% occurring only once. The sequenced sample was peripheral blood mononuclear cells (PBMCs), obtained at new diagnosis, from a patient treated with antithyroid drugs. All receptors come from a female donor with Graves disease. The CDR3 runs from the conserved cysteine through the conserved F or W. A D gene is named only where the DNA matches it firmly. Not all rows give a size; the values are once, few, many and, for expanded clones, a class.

CDR3 DNA: TGCGGCGCTGAGAGGGACAGGGTGTCTGGGGCCAACGTCCTGACTTTC; CDR3 protein: CGAERDRVSGANVLTF; J gene: TRBJ2-6; D gene: TRBD1; V gene: TRBV20-1; clone size: many
CDR3 DNA: TGCAGTGCGGCCGTTCCGGGACCGCGGAATTCACCCCTCCACTTT; CDR3 protein: CSAAVPGPRNSPLHF; J gene: TRBJ1-6; D gene: -; V gene: TRBV20-1; clone size: few
CDR3 DNA: TGTGCCAGCAGCGACCGGGACTATTCCTACGAGCAGTACTTC; CDR3 protein: CASSDRDYSYEQYF; J gene: TRBJ2-7; D gene: TRBD2; V gene: TRBV11-3; clone size: many
CDR3 DNA: TGTGCCAGCAGCTTGGCCGGGGGGGTCCAGTACGAGCAGTACTTC; CDR3 protein: CASSLAGGVQYEQYF; J gene: TRBJ2-7; D gene: TRBD2; V gene: TRBV5-5; clone size: many
CDR3 DNA: TGTGCCAGCAGTTACTGGAGGGAATCTGAAGCTTTCTTT; CDR3 protein: CASSYWRESEAFF; J gene: TRBJ1-1; D gene: -; V gene: TRBV6-2/TRBV6-3; clone size: -
CDR3 DNA: TGTGCCAGCAGTTTGGGGTTCGGGGCCAACGTCCTGACTTTC; CDR3 protein: CASSLGFGANVLTF; J gene: TRBJ2-6; D gene: -; V gene: TRBV27; clone size: many
CDR3 DNA: TGCAGTGCAATTGGAACGACTTTGGGTATCACAGATACGCAGTATTTT; CDR3 protein: CSAIGTTLGITDTQYF; J gene: TRBJ2-3; D gene: -; V gene: TRBV20-1; clone size: many
CDR3 DNA: TGCAGTGCAAGCCGGCCTGAACTAGGTGAAAAACTGTTTTTT; CDR3 protein: CSASRPELGEKLFF; J gene: TRBJ1-4; D gene: -; V gene: TRBV20-1; clone size: many
CDR3 DNA: TGTGCCAGCAGCCCAAGCGGGAGGGGCACAGATACGCAGTATTTT; CDR3 protein: CASSPSGRGTDTQYF; J gene: TRBJ2-3; D gene: TRBD2; V gene: TRBV7-3; clone size: many
CDR3 DNA: TGTGCCAGCAGCCGGACTAGCCACACAGATACGCAGTATTTT; CDR3 protein: CASSRTSHTDTQYF; J gene: TRBJ2-3; D gene: TRBD2; V gene: TRBV7-3; clone size: many
CDR3 DNA: TGTGCCAGCAGCCCCTACGGGACTAGCGGGGATGAGCAGTTCTTC; CDR3 protein: CASSPYGTSGDEQFF; J gene: TRBJ2-1; D gene: TRBD2; V gene: TRBV7-3; clone size: many
CDR3 DNA: TGTGCCAGCAGCCAAGATACGCGAAACACCATATATTTT; CDR3 protein: CASSQDTRNTIYF; J gene: TRBJ1-3; D gene: -; V gene: TRBV3-1; clone size: many
CDR3 DNA: TGTGCCAGCAGCCGGACCTTAGACAATGAGCAGTTCTTC; CDR3 protein: CASSRTLDNEQFF; J gene: TRBJ2-1; D gene: -; V gene: TRBV13; clone size: many
CDR3 DNA: TGTGCCAGCAGCTTAACCGCTGGGGCCAACGTCCTGACTTTC; CDR3 protein: CASSLTAGANVLTF; J gene: TRBJ2-6; D gene: -; V gene: TRBV7-9; clone size: many
CDR3 DNA: TGTGCCAGCAGCATTTGGGTGGGCTACGAGCAGTACTTC; CDR3 protein: CASSIWVGYEQYF; J gene: TRBJ2-7; D gene: -; V gene: TRBV5-5; clone size: many
CDR3 DNA: TGTGCCAGCAGCCCTCTCGGAGGGGGGGCCTCTTCCTACGAGCAGTACTTC; CDR3 protein: CASSPLGGGASSYEQYF; J gene: TRBJ2-7; D gene: -; V gene: TRBV7-2; clone size: -
CDR3 DNA: TGCAGTGCTAGAGACCCCGGCGGGGTCGGCGATGAGCAGTTCTTC; CDR3 protein: CSARDPGGVGDEQFF; J gene: TRBJ2-1; D gene: -; V gene: TRBV20-1; clone size: many
CDR3 DNA: TGCAGTGCTAGAGGTTCTAGCGGGAGGGGGGAGCAGTACTTC; CDR3 protein: CSARGSSGRGEQYF; J gene: TRBJ2-7; D gene: TRBD2; V gene: TRBV20-1; clone size: many